Listed below are T cell receptor beta chains from one sample, sequenced in a study of cytomegalovirus exposure and HLA in healthy donors. The table came from immunoSEQ multiplex PCR; TCRdb's copy has only in-frame clones and leaves some out. Seen here are some 170,000 clones, more than 60% observed once, and the top ten hold approximately 3.7%. The sample taken for sequencing was PBMCs. These receptors were obtained from a woman aged 55-70 years in good health and CMV-seropositive. Both conserved end residues are part of each CDR3. D genes are given only for firm matches. A clone size is listed for some rows: how often the clone was seen (once, few, many), or a class if it is expanded.

.	.	TRBV28	TRBJ1-3	TGTGCCAGCAGTTTAAAACAGGGTGTTGGAAACACCATATATTTT	CASSLKQGVGNTIYF
TRBD1	.	TRBV7-9	TRBJ2-7	TGTGCCAGCAGCTTGACAGGGGAAGTTCTCGAGCAGTACTTC	CASSLTGEVLEQYF
.	once	TRBV28	TRBJ1-1	TGTGCCAGCAGTTTAGCAGGGCAGAACACTGAAGCTTTCTTT	CASSLAGQNTEAFF
TRBD1	.	TRBV27	TRBJ1-2	TGTGCCAGCAGTCCCCGACAGGGGACCCCCTATGGCTACACCTTC	CASSPRQGTPYGYTF
TRBD1	.	TRBV18	TRBJ1-5	TGTGCCAGCTCAGACAGGGGGACAGGGATGCGACAGCCCCAGCATTTT	CASSDRGTGMRQPQHF
.	few	TRBV27	TRBJ2-1	TGTGCCAGCAGTTCTCCCCTGAGGTTAGGGCAGTTCTTC	CASSSPLRLGQFF
.	.	TRBV9	TRBJ2-5	TGTGCCAGCAGCGTAGAGGGCCGGGGGGCCAAAGAGACCCAGTACTTC	CASSVEGRGAKETQYF
.	.	TRBV5-1	TRBJ2-7	TGCGCCAGCAGCTTGGCGGCAGGTCTCTCCTACGAGCAGTACTTC	CASSLAAGLSYEQYF
.	once	TRBV28	TRBJ2-7	TGTGCCAGCAGTTTTGCGCTCTACGAGCAGTACTTC	CASSFALYEQYF
.	.	TRBV2	TRBJ2-3	TGTGCCAGCAAGACTACCGATGGCACAGATACGCAGTATTTT	CASKTTDGTDTQYF
.	.	TRBV5-1	TRBJ1-2	TGCGCCAGCAGCTTATTTGGGGGCCTCGAGTCTGGCTACACCTTC	CASSLFGGLESGYTF
TRBD1	.	TRBV18	TRBJ1-1	TGTGCCAGCTCATCTCAGGGGGCTGAAGCTTTCTTT	CASSSQGAEAFF
.	.	TRBV6-1	TRBJ1-4	TGTGCCAGCACCCCGGGGGGACTGGGGGACTGGAAACTGTTTTTT	CASTPGGLGDWKLFF
.	.	TRBV2	TRBJ1-5	TGTGCCAGCAGTTCAGGGGTTCAGCCCCAGCATTTT	CASSSGVQPQHF
TRBD1	.	TRBV5-1	TRBJ2-1	TGCGCCAGCAGCTTTTCCGGGACAGGGCATACTGAGCAGTTCTTC	CASSFSGTGHTEQFF
TRBD1	.	TRBV5-4	TRBJ1-2	TGTGCCAGCAGCTTGGTGGGACAGGGGGGGGGCTACACCTTC	CASSLVGQGGGYTF
TRBD1	.	TRBV28	TRBJ2-7	TGTGCCAGCAGACAGACAGGGTTGGGTTCCTACGAGCAGTACTTC	CASRQTGLGSYEQYF
TRBD1	.	TRBV28	TRBJ1-2	TGTGCCAGCAGAAGACAGGGGCACTATGGCTACACCTTC	CASRRQGHYGYTF
.	few	TRBV5-6	TRBJ2-7	TGTGCCAGCAGCTTTCAGGGAGGGGGGTCCTACGAGCAGTACTTC	CASSFQGGGSYEQYF
.	.	TRBV6-6	TRBJ2-5	TGTGCCAGCAGTTACTGGGGGGACCAAGAGACCCAGTACTTC	CASSYWGDQETQYF
.	.	TRBV18	TRBJ1-5	TGTGCCAGCTCACCACAAGAGAATCAGCCCCAGCATTTT	CASSPQENQPQHF
.	.	TRBV9	TRBJ1-3	TGTGCCAGCAGCGTCGGAGGCTTAGCAGGAAACACCATATATTTT	CASSVGGLAGNTIYF
.	once	TRBV5-5	TRBJ1-2	TGTGCCAGCAGCTTGGCCGAGATTCTGGCTCAGGGGTATGGCTACACCTTC	CASSLAEILAQGYGYTF
.	.	TRBV18	TRBJ1-3	TGTGCCAGCTCACCACAGGACAAAGCGAACACCATATATTTT	CASSPQDKANTIYF
TRBD1	once	TRBV7-2	TRBJ1-4	TGTGCCAGCAGCTTAGCGAGGGGGCGGGACGAAAAACTGTTTTTT	CASSLARGRDEKLFF
.	.	TRBV5-4	TRBJ2-7	TGTGCCAGCAACGGGGGACAGAACTACGAGCAGTACTTC	CASNGGQNYEQYF
.	.	TRBV6-1	TRBJ2-4	TGTGCCAGCACCTGGGCGGGGGCAAACATTCAGTACTTC	CASTWAGANIQYF
.	.	TRBV5-1	TRBJ2-7	TGCGCCAGCAGCTTGGGTACTACGGTGACAGAGCCCTACGAGCAGTACTTC	CASSLGTTVTEPYEQYF
.	once	TRBV10-3	TRBJ1-3	TGTGCCACCACCCCCGGCTCTGGAAACACCATATATTTT	CATTPGSGNTIYF
TRBD2	.	TRBV7-6	TRBJ2-7	TGTGCCAGCAGCTTATGGGGGGGGGTCAACTACGAGCAGTACTTC	CASSLWGGVNYEQYF
TRBD2	once	TRBV11-3	TRBJ2-2	TGTGCCAGCAGCTTAATTTCGGGACTAGCGGGAGGAATCACCGGGGAGCTGTTTTTT	CASSLISGLAGGITGELFF
.	.	TRBV29-1	TRBJ2-2	TGCAGTGCCGCGAGTACGGAGCTGTTTTTT	CSAASTELFF
.	.	TRBV5-4	TRBJ1-4	TGTGCCAGCAGCTTAAGCTTAGCAACTAATGAAAAACTGTTTTTT	CASSLSLATNEKLFF
TRBD1	.	TRBV2	TRBJ1-2	TGTGCCAGCAGTAACCCCGGGACAGGACATGGCTACACCTTC	CASSNPGTGHGYTF
TRBD1	.	TRBV5-1	TRBJ1-1	TGCGCCAGCAGCTCTGCACAGGGGGAGGGCACTGAAGCTTTCTTT	CASSSAQGEGTEAFF
.	.	TRBV5-1	TRBJ2-1	TGCGCCAGCAGCTTGGCCAGGGACACCAAGGACAATGAGCAGTTCTTC	CASSLARDTKDNEQFF
.	.	TRBV5-4	TRBJ2-3	TGTGCCAGCAGCTTGCGACAGGCAGATACGCAGTATTTT	CASSLRQADTQYF
TRBD1	.	TRBV27	TRBJ2-7	TGTGCCAGCAGGCAAACAGGGGCCTACGAGCAGTACTTC	CASRQTGAYEQYF
.	once	TRBV20-1	TRBJ2-5	TGCAGTGCTCGTATCGAAGAGACCCAGTACTTC	CSARIEETQYF
TRBD1	.	TRBV30	TRBJ1-1	TGTGCCTGGAGTCCGGGACAGTTGAACACTGAAGCTTTCTTT	CAWSPGQLNTEAFF
.	.	TRBV7-2	TRBJ1-5	TGTGCCAGCAGCTTAGATAGTGATCAGCCCCAGCATTTT	CASSLDSDQPQHF
TRBD2	.	TRBV4-3	TRBJ2-1	TGCGCCAGCAGCCAAGGTCGTGCTAGCGGGAAAAACAATGAGCAGTTCTTC	CASSQGRASGKNNEQFF
TRBD2	.	TRBV9	TRBJ2-7	TGTGCCAGCAGCCTAGGACTAGCGGGAAATTACGAGCAGTACTTC	CASSLGLAGNYEQYF
TRBD2	.	TRBV18	TRBJ2-1	TGTGCCAGCTCACCACGGCGGGGGAACAATGAGCAGTTCTTC	CASSPRRGNNEQFF
.	.	TRBV29-1	TRBJ2-3	TGCAGCGTTGAAGCGGACACCCGCACAGATACGCAGTATTTT	CSVEADTRTDTQYF
.	.	TRBV6-6	TRBJ1-1	TGTGCCAGCAGTTACCCTGGGACTCGGACTGAAGCTTTCTTT	CASSYPGTRTEAFF